This entry lists 23 T cell receptor beta chains sequenced from one sample in a study of T cells in Graves' hyperthyroidism and ophthalmopathy. TCR beta CDR3 region amplification was performed from RNA transcripts. The primer set for the first-round RT-PCR of the TCR CDR3 was HTBI. TCRdb ran MiXCR on the multiplex PCR reads and lists one entry per CDR3 protein. The sample holds about 500,000 distinct CDR3 sequences, 16% seen once. The sequenced material came from blood. The receptors originated from a woman in her 30s with Graves' ophthalmopathy.

Remarks on this clonotype: An end of the junction does not agree with germline; a read error may underlie this. The chain carries TRBV6-2 or TRBV6-3 and TRBJ2-7, with a possible D match to TRBD1 (6 bases). This CDR3 contains 14 residues. Germline V gives CDR1 MNHEY, CDR2 SVGEGT. DNA of the CDR3: TGTGCCAGCAGTTACCTACAGGGCGCCTACGGGCAGTACTTC. Amino acid sequence: CASSYLQGAYGQYF.

The rearrangement uses TRBV5-4 and TRBJ2-3; possible D gene TRBD2, 7 bases. Germline-derived CDR1 and CDR2 are SGHNT and YYREEE (reference sequence). V lost 4 bases and J lost 2, with 23 bases in between. The CDR3 extends over 18 amino acids. The CDR3: CASSGGGGLAADTDTQYF. CDR3 bases: TGTGCCAGCAGCGGGGGGGGGGGGCTGGCTGCCGACACAGATACGCAGTATTTT.

The V call is TRBV20-1, the J call TRBJ2-5; D might be TRBD1 or TRBD2, each matching 6 bases. Trimming cost V 6 bases and J 5 bases, with 19 bases left between them. There are 14 residues in the CDR3. Germline loops: CDR1 DFQATT, CDR2 SNEGSKA (reference sequence). This chain's CDR3 is CSARRPGGGETQYF. CDR3 bases: TGCAGTGCCCGAAGGCCCGGGGGCGGGGAGACCCAGTACTTC.

This clonotype was detected a few times. This chain connects TRBV12-3 or TRBV12-4 to TRBJ2-3; D unclear. Trimming took 4 bases from V and 8 from J, leaving 4 bases between them. This CDR3 region has 10 residues. DNA for the CDR3: TGTGCCAGCAGTTCTAGTACGCAGTATTTT. Its protein is CASSSSTQYF.

A few counts support this clonotype. CDR3: CASSSPLTSGTSTDTQYF. CDR3 in DNA: TGTGCCAGCAGTTCTCCCTTGACTAGCGGGACTAGCACAGATACGCAGTATTTT. The chain carries TRBV7-2 and TRBJ2-3, with 11 bases matching TRBD2. J lost 0 bases, V lost 6 bases, and 11 bases had no gene match. Germline V gives CDR1 SGHTA, CDR2 FQGNSA. The CDR3 loop spans 18 amino acids.

The chain joins TRBV5-8 to TRBJ2-3; D not certain. Germline V gene lookup returns CDR1 SGHTS and CDR2 YDEGEE. This CDR3 is built from 15 residues. The germline V and J ends were trimmed by 2 bases and 2 bases, with 12 bases remaining between them. CDR3 coding DNA: TGTGCCAGCAGCTTATACGGCAGTGACACAGATACGCAGTATTTT. It is translated as CASSLYGSDTDTQYF.

The table lists this clonotype with many counts. V and J are TRBV28 and TRBJ1-1; D ambiguous. The CDR3 consists of 14 residues. Deletions cut 6 bases from V and 6 bases from J, with 17 bases between. Germline assignment: CDR1 MDHEN and CDR2 SYDVKM. CDR3 sequence reads: CASSIRIDKPEAFF. Written as DNA, the CDR3 is TGTGCCAGCAGCATAAGAATTGACAAACCTGAAGCTTTCTTT.

This sequence joins TRBV6-7 and TRBJ1-5; the D is unclear. TRBV6-7 carries the ORF label, with uncertain function. Trimming removed 2 bases from V and 5 bases from J, with 13 bases in between. The CDR3 loop spans 15 amino acids. The CDR3 is CASSYPTRGYQPQHF. The CDR3, as DNA: TGTGCCAGCAGTTACCCGACCCGGGGATATCAGCCCCAGCATTTT.

This clonotype has ten or more counts. This chain links TRBV30 with TRBJ2-1; 7 bases match TRBD2. V lost 3 bases to trimming and J lost 2 bases; unmatched junction nucleotides: 4. CDR1 is GTSNPN, CDR2 SVGIG, per germline (reference sequence). This CDR3 comprises 14 residues. This chain's CDR3 is CAWRASGTYNEQFF. In DNA form, the CDR3 reads TGTGCCTGGAGAGCTAGCGGAACCTACAATGAGCAGTTCTTC.

The table lists this clonotype with many counts. Germline is not matched at one junction end, which may reflect a read error. The chain carries TRBV12-3 or TRBV12-4 and TRBJ2-7; D remains unclear. The CDR3 extends over 11 amino acids. As DNA, the CDR3 is TGTGCCAGCAGTTTCTCCTCCGAGCAGTACTTC. This sequence encodes CASSFSSEQYF.

This clonotype was recorded a few times. V usage is TRBV18 and J usage is TRBJ2-2; D remains unclear. The CDR3 has 12 residues. In germline, CDR1 is KGHSH, CDR2 LQKENI. With 4 bases removed from V and 5 bases from J, the gap between germline ends came to 5 bases. In DNA, the CDR3 is TGTGCCAGCTCACATTTAACCGGGGAGCTGTTTTTT. It specifies CASSHLTGELFF.

This clonotype has more than one count but fewer than ten. One end of the junction varies from germline; a read error may be responsible. The chain carries TRBV15 and TRBJ2-3, with 7 bases fitting TRBD2. The CDR3 totals 16 residues. Germline loops: CDR1 LNHNV, CDR2 YYDKDF (reference sequence). This CDR3 reads CATSRGLAVSTDAQYF. CDR3 DNA: TGTGCCACCAGCAGAGGTCTAGCGGTTAGCACAGATGCGCAGTATTTT.

This chain uses TRBV18 with TRBJ1-2, with 7 bases that match TRBD1. The trim removed 4 bases at V and 4 bases at J, leaving 9 bases unmatched. The CDR3 runs to 15 residues. The germline CDR1 and CDR2 sequences are KGHSH and LQKENI. In DNA form, the CDR3 reads TGTGCCAGCTCACTCGCGACAGGGTCGACCTATGGCTACACCTTC. This translates into CASSLATGSTYGYTF.

The J gene is TRBJ2-3, the V gene TRBV27; 7 bases are shared with TRBD2. J lost 5 bases, V lost 5 bases, and 7 bases had no gene match. From germline, CDR1 is MNHEY and CDR2 SMNVEV (reference sequence). The CDR3 has 14 residues. The CDR3 protein is CASSAERGRDTQYF. The CDR3 DNA is TGTGCCAGCAGTGCCGAGCGGGGCCGAGATACGCAGTATTTT.

This clonotype appeared a few times. This chain connects TRBV9 to TRBJ2-2, with D perhaps TRBD2 (5 bases). The germline gives CDR1 SGDLS, CDR2 YYNGEE. CDR3 length equals 15 residues. The V end lost 1 base, the J end lost 1 base, and 8 bases lay between the germline ends. CDR3 in amino acids: CASSVMSGNTGELFF. In DNA form, the CDR3 reads TGTGCCAGCAGCGTAATGAGCGGGAACACCGGGGAGCTGTTTTTT.

This clonotype came up many times. The J gene is TRBJ2-1, the V gene TRBV3-1, with 11 bases matching TRBD2. The junction had 3 bases not matched to a gene; V was cut back by 0 bases and J by 8 bases. Germline V CDR1 and CDR2: LGHDT, YNNKEL (reference sequence). This CDR3 contains 15 residues. CDR3 nucleotide sequence: TGTGCCAGCAGCCAAGATCTAGCGGGAGGTTATGAGCAGTTCTTC. Amino acids: CASSQDLAGGYEQFF.

In the case of this clonotype: An end of the junction does not agree with germline; a read error may underlie this. This rearrangement joins TRBV2 to TRBJ2-4; 8 bases are a match to TRBD2. Germline V gene data show CDR1 as SNHLY and CDR2 as FYNNEI. The CDR3 runs 16 residues. In nucleotides, the CDR3 is TGTGCCAGCTCTCCAGCGGGAGCATCCATGGGAAACACTCAGTACTTC. Protein sequence: CASSPAGASMGNTQYF.

In this sample, this clonotype turned up a few times. The genes are TRBV5-4 and TRBJ2-3; the D gene is possibly TRBD1 (7 bases). The length of the CDR3 is 16 residues. Trimming cost V 6 bases and J 2 bases, with 19 bases left between them. Per the germline V gene, CDR1 is SGHNT and CDR2 is YYREEE (reference sequence). CDR3 loop: CASKGGTGVYTDTQYF. The CDR3, as DNA: TGTGCCAGCAAGGGGGGTACAGGGGTTTACACAGATACGCAGTATTTT.

The chain couples TRBV11-2 to TRBJ2-5; 7 bases are a match to TRBD2. The CDR3 has 19 residues. Germline V CDR1 and CDR2: SGHAT, FQNNGV. The V gene end was trimmed by 0 bases and the J gene end by 2 bases; junction bases not matched to a gene: 15. The CDR3 loop reads CASSLDYGIRGSQQETQYF. The CDR3 DNA reads as TGTGCCAGCAGCTTAGATTACGGTATCCGCGGGAGTCAGCAAGAGACCCAGTACTTC.

On this clonotype itself: A much larger clonotype is one base distant, so this may be a read error. The CDR3 sequence is CASSLMAERGAQCF. As DNA, the CDR3 is TGTGCCAGCAGCTTGATGGCGGAGCGAGGCGCCCAGTGCTTC. The chain links TRBV5-6 to TRBJ2-7; D is unresolved. CDR1 is SGHDT and CDR2 is YYEEEE in the germline V gene. This CDR3 region has 14 residues. The full variable domain, with the rest looked up from reference TRBV5-6 and TRBJ2-7, is DAGVTQSPTHLIKTRGQQVTLRCSPKSGHDTVSWYQQALGQGPQFIFQYYEEEERQRGNFPDRFSGHQFPNYSSELNVNALLLGDSALYLCASSLMAERGAQCFGPGTRLTVT.

The chain couples TRBV20-1 to TRBJ2-5, with 9 bases matching TRBD1. After removal of 6 bases from V and 2 bases from J, the junction contained 4 bases not matched to a gene. Germline V gene lookup returns CDR1 DFQATT and CDR2 SNEGSKA (reference sequence). The CDR3 has 13 amino acids. CDR3 loop: CSALGTGQETQYF. CDR3 DNA sequence: TGCAGTGCATTAGGGACAGGGCAAGAGACCCAGTACTTC.

This clonotype has ten or more counts. The rearrangement links TRBV20-1 to TRBJ2-7, with 8 bases matching TRBD1. V shed 4 bases, J shed 5 bases, and the junction held 13 bases outside the gene matches. The CDR3 covers 15 residues. Germline CDR1 reads DFQATT; CDR2 reads SNEGSKA (reference sequence). The CDR3 here is CSATPGQGWWNEQYF. The CDR3 DNA is TGCAGTGCTACACCCGGACAGGGTTGGTGGAACGAGCAGTACTTC.

V is TRBV7-9 and J is TRBJ2-2, with D tentatively TRBD1 or TRBD2 (5 bases each). Germline CDR1 is SEHNR and CDR2 is FQNEAQ (reference sequence). This CDR3 comprises 15 residues. The V and J ends lost 5 bases and 1 base respectively, with 11 bases between them. CDR3 nucleotide sequence: TGTGCCAGCAGCCCAAATGGGGGGAACACCGGGGAGCTGTTTTTT. Translation gives CASSPNGGNTGELFF.